The next 26 T cell receptor beta chains were all read from a single sample in a study of human T cells and chemical hapten exposure. TCRdb passed the RACE reads through MiXCR, listing each CDR3 protein once. The table includes around 380,000 distinct CDR3 sequences, about 4.8% detected once. Time point defined: patch test 1, 2 weeks after DPC sensitization. Stated treatment: therapeutic diphenylcyclopropenone sensitization with weekly scalp DPC. Sequenced material: whole blood, taken in connection with sensitization to the hapten diphenylcyclopropenone (DPC). These receptors came from a woman between 45 and 60 years old with alopecia areata. Some clones in this sample may be carry-over from other donors' samples.

The chain couples TRBV27 to TRBJ2-3; 12 bases line up with TRBD2. Germline CDR1 reads MNHEY; CDR2 reads SMNVEV (reference sequence). This CDR3 region has 16 residues. The V and J ends lost 7 bases and 1 base, in that order; junction bases with no gene match: 6. The CDR3 here is CASTSLAGGGTDTQYF. The CDR3 DNA sequence: TGTGCCAGCACTTCACTAGCGGGAGGAGGCACAGATACGCAGTATTTT.

This clonotype was counted ten times or more. The J gene is TRBJ2-4, the V gene TRBV7-9; 9 bases match TRBD1. CDR1 and CDR2 (germline): SEHNR, FQNEAQ (reference sequence). Trimming at V came to 5 bases and at J to 0 bases, leaving 8 bases not matched to a gene. The CDR3 contains 17 residues. The CDR3 DNA is TGTGCCAGCAGCAGAAGACAGGGGGAGCTAGCCAAAAACATTCAGTACTTC. Protein product: CASSRRQGELAKNIQYF.

This clonotype was observed many times. The chain has TRBV7-2 and TRBJ1-2; TRBD1 might be the D (6 bases). The germline gives CDR1 SGHTA, CDR2 FQGNSA. The CDR3 has 14 residues. V was shortened by 0 bases and J by 5 bases, with 10 bases between the two germline ends. CDR3 sequence: CASSLAEGVYGYTF. The CDR3 DNA reads TGTGCCAGCAGCTTAGCGGAGGGGGTGTATGGCTACACCTTC.

This clonotype was seen at least ten times. The chain is built from TRBV12-3 or TRBV12-4 and TRBJ2-7; D ambiguous. The CDR3 consists of 11 residues. The V and J ends lost 6 bases and 2 bases respectively, with 5 bases between them. The CDR3 DNA reads as TGTGCCAGCAGAACCCCCTACGAGCAGTACTTC. Translation: CASRTPYEQYF.

There are many counts of this clonotype. V is TRBV28 and J is TRBJ2-1, with 10 bases identical to TRBD2. Trimming cost V 1 base and J 15 bases; bases outside gene matches: 9. CDR3 length: 14 residues. Germline CDR1 reads MDHEN; CDR2 reads SYDVKM. This chain's CDR3 is CASSLLLAGGGMFF. DNA for the CDR3: TGTGCCAGCAGTTTATTATTAGCGGGAGGTGGTATGTTCTTC. Full variable domain (rest looked up from reference TRBV28 and TRBJ2-1): DVKVTQSSRYLVKRTGEKVFLECVQDMDHENMFWYRQDPGLGLRLIYFSYDVKMKEKGDIPEGYSVSREKKERFSLILESASTNQTSMYLCASSLLLAGGGMFFGPGTRLTVL.

This clonotype occurred many times. The chain recombines TRBV29-1 with TRBJ1-2; 11 nucleotides match TRBD1. In germline, CDR1 is SQVTM, CDR2 ANQGSEA. The CDR3 is made up of 13 amino acids. The V segment lost 7 bases and the J segment 7 bases; nucleotides outside the gene matches: 8. The CDR3 DNA reads TGCAGCGCTGACCCAGGGACAGGGGGTGGCTACACCTTC. It codes for CSADPGTGGGYTF.

The rearrangement links TRBV2 to TRBJ1-5; a possible D gene is TRBD1 (5 bases). V lost 1 base to trimming and J lost 1 base, with 5 bases between them. The CDR3 loop spans 14 amino acids. Per germline, CDR1 SNHLY and CDR2 FYNNEI. The CDR3 spells CASSEEGSNQPQHF. The CDR3, as DNA: TGTGCCAGCAGTGAAGAGGGGAGCAATCAGCCCCAGCATTTT.

The chain couples TRBV5-1 to TRBJ1-1, with TRBD1 as a possible D gene (5 bases). The V end lost 0 bases, the J end lost 4 bases, and 10 bases lay between the germline ends. CDR1 and CDR2 (germline): SGHRS, YFSETQ. CDR3 size: 14 residues. CDR3 nucleotide sequence: TGCGCCAGCAGCTTGGCAGGGAAGAGCACTGAAGCTTTCTTT. Its protein product is CASSLAGKSTEAFF.

The V and J genes are TRBV13 and TRBJ2-3; tentative D call: TRBD2 (5 bases). V dropped 7 bases and J dropped 5 bases, with 10 bases sitting between them. In germline, CDR1 is PRHDT, CDR2 FYEKMQ (reference sequence). This CDR3 comprises 12 residues. The CDR3 protein is CASTLLVDTQYF. CDR3 sequence (DNA): TGTGCCAGCACCCTACTAGTAGATACGCAGTATTTT.

This clonotype was detected only a few times. The chain couples TRBV7-9 to TRBJ1-1; D ambiguous. V was shortened by 6 bases and J by 2 bases, with 10 bases between the two germline ends. The CDR3 has 13 amino acids. Germline CDR1 reads SEHNR; CDR2 reads FQNEAQ (reference sequence). The CDR3 sequence: CASSHGLNTEAFF. CDR3 coding DNA: TGTGCCAGCAGTCACGGGCTCAACACTGAAGCTTTCTTT.

The V call is TRBV7-8, the J call TRBJ2-3; 8 bases line up with TRBD2. Unmatched junction bases numbered 7, after V lost 3 bases and J lost 5 bases. This CDR3 comprises 15 residues. From germline, CDR1 is SGHVS and CDR2 FQNEAQ. In nucleotides, the CDR3 is TGTGCCAGCAGCTTGGGGACTAGAACTATAGATACGCAGTATTTT. Its translation: CASSLGTRTIDTQYF.

This clonotype showed up many times. V gene TRBV20-1 combines with J gene TRBJ1-1; TRBD1 agrees at 7 bases. Germline lookup yields CDR1 DFQATT and CDR2 SNEGSKA (reference sequence). This CDR3 spans 14 amino acids. V lost 8 bases and J lost 0; bases outside the gene matches: 9. The CDR3 loop is CSTSQGTLNTEAFF. CDR3 in DNA: TGCAGTACCTCACAGGGGACCTTGAACACTGAAGCTTTCTTT.

This clonotype was picked up a small number of times. The chain couples TRBV27 to TRBJ1-1; 8 bases are shared with TRBD1. The germline CDR1 and CDR2 sequences are MNHEY and SMNVEV (reference sequence). The CDR3 consists of 15 residues. The ends lost 5 bases at V and 5 bases at J; junction bases unmatched: 10. In nucleotides, the CDR3 is TGTGCCAGCAGTCGTCAGACAGGGGTATATACTGAAGCTTTCTTT. As protein: CASSRQTGVYTEAFF.

This clonotype occurred a few times. V gene TRBV12-3 or TRBV12-4 combines with J gene TRBJ2-7; D is unclear. V gave up 4 bases and J gave up 4 bases, with 17 bases separating them. The CDR3 is 15 amino acids. The chain's CDR3 is CASSYVSAVGYEQYF. The CDR3 coding sequence is TGTGCCAGCAGTTACGTTTCGGCAGTGGGGTACGAGCAGTACTTC.

A note on this clonotype: One base separates it from a far larger clone, so it is likely a read error. The chain links TRBV6-1 to TRBJ2-5; D gene uncertain. Trimming removed 3 bases from V and 5 bases from J, with 1 base in between. CDR1 is MNHNS and CDR2 is SASEGT in the germline V gene. CDR3 length: 10 amino acids. The CDR3 loop is CASSDETQYF. The CDR3 region has the DNA TGTGCCAGCAGTGATGAGACCCAGTACTTC.

In its sample, this clonotype was seen a few times. The chain joins TRBV6-5 to TRBJ2-3; D is possibly TRBD1 or TRBD2 (5 bases each). The CDR3 sequence is 15 residues long. Trimming pared 5 bases from V and 6 bases from J, leaving 18 bases between. Per germline, CDR1 MNHEY and CDR2 SVGAGI. The CDR3 here is CASSPGTSLEDTQYF. As DNA, the CDR3 is TGTGCCAGCAGTCCGGGGACCAGCCTGGAGGATACGCAGTATTTT.

The chain couples TRBV12-3 or TRBV12-4 to TRBJ1-4; the D gene is possibly TRBD1 (6 bases). There are 14 residues in the CDR3. Trimming pared 5 bases from V and 8 bases from J, leaving 15 bases between. The CDR3 reads CASSPTGIYEKLFF. The CDR3 nucleotides read TGTGCCAGCAGTCCTACAGGGATATACGAAAAACTGTTTTTT.

This chain links TRBV6-6 with TRBJ1-1; D is ambiguous. Trimming stripped 7 bases from V and 1 base from J, with 7 bases between. Germline V gives CDR1 MNHNY, CDR2 SVGAGI (reference sequence). The CDR3 extends over 12 amino acids. The CDR3: CASTAGNTEAFF. DNA for the CDR3: TGTGCCAGCACGGCGGGGAACACTGAAGCTTTCTTT.

This clonotype was seen at least ten times. The chain employs TRBV6-2 or TRBV6-3 and TRBJ2-2; a weak D match, TRBD1 (6 bases). Deletions cut 0 bases from V and 3 bases from J, with 14 bases between. CDR3 size: 17 residues. Germline CDR1 is MNHEY and CDR2 is SVGEGT. CDR3 sequence reads: CASSYSRQATYTGELFF. CDR3 coding DNA: TGTGCCAGCAGTTACTCGAGACAGGCTACCTACACCGGGGAGCTGTTTTTT.

This clonotype has only a few counts. The rearrangement uses TRBV12-3 or TRBV12-4 and TRBJ2-3; the match to TRBD2 covers 11 bases. This CDR3 has 17 amino acids. V was clipped by 7 bases and J by 6 bases; unmatched bases: 15. This CDR3 reads CASTEGLAGGKQDTQYF. In DNA form, the CDR3 reads TGTGCCAGCACCGAGGGGCTAGCGGGAGGAAAACAGGATACGCAGTATTTT.

The V and J genes are TRBV6-5 and TRBJ1-2; TRBD1 matches at 8 bases. The V gene end was trimmed by 6 bases and the J gene end by 0 bases; junction bases not matched to a gene: 6. Germline V gene sequence: CDR1 MNHEY, CDR2 SVGAGI. This CDR3 spans 15 amino acids. The CDR3 DNA sequence: TGTGCCAGCAGCTACCAGGACAGGGCTAACTATGGCTACACCTTC. This translates into CASSYQDRANYGYTF.

There are many counts of this clonotype. The rearrangement links TRBV4-3 to TRBJ1-4, with D hard to call. The germline V gene has CDR1 LGHNA and CDR2 YSLEER. The CDR3 runs to 14 residues. V lost 4 bases and J 8 bases, leaving 14 bases between the germline ends. CDR3 in amino acids: CASSRGGGREKLFF. CDR3 coding DNA: TGCGCCAGCAGCCGTGGAGGAGGGCGCGAAAAACTGTTTTTT.

This clonotype was found many times. The V and J genes are TRBV20-1 and TRBJ1-5; 9 positions agree with TRBD1. Losses at the gene ends were 1 base for V and 4 bases for J; bases not matched to a gene: 5. The CDR3 covers 15 residues. Germline lookup yields CDR1 DFQATT and CDR2 SNEGSKA (reference sequence). CDR3 protein: CSARVQGAGNQPQHF. In nucleotides, the CDR3 is TGCAGTGCTAGAGTACAGGGGGCCGGAAATCAGCCCCAGCATTTT.

This clonotype was counted many times. The rearrangement joins TRBV6-2 or TRBV6-3 to TRBJ1-5, with TRBD1 identical over 7 bases. CDR1 MNHEY and CDR2 SVGEGT come from the germline V gene. V gave up 7 bases and J gave up 3 bases; unmatched junction bases: 6. The length of the CDR3 is 14 residues. The CDR3 sequence is CASKGDSLNQPQHF. In DNA, the CDR3 is TGTGCCAGCAAGGGGGACAGCCTCAATCAGCCCCAGCATTTT.

This clonotype was found many times. The genes are TRBV29-1 and TRBJ1-3; D possibly corresponds to TRBD1 (6 bases). Germline CDR1 reads SQVTM; CDR2 reads ANQGSEA. V gave up 4 bases and J gave up 0 bases, with 19 bases separating them. The CDR3 loop spans 17 amino acids. CDR3 sequence: CSVAGGPDRISGNTIYF. For the CDR3, the DNA is TGCAGCGTTGCGGGGGGCCCCGATCGAATCTCTGGAAACACCATATATTTT. Using reference TRBV29-1 and TRBJ1-3 for the parts outside the CDR3, the full variable domain is SAVISQKPSRDICQRGTSLTIQCQVDSQVTMMFWYRQQPGQSLTLIATANQGSEATYESGFVIDKFPISRPNLTFSTLTVSNMSPEDSSIYLCSVAGGPDRISGNTIYFGEGSWLTVV.

This clonotype has just a few counts. CDR3 amino acids: CASSPTGGGYNSPLHF. CDR3 nucleotides: TGTGCCAGCAGTCCCACAGGGGGGGGATATAATTCACCCCTCCACTTT. This sequence joins TRBV6-5 and TRBJ1-6, with 8 bases identical to TRBD1. CDR3 length: 16 amino acids. J was trimmed by 4 bases and V by 5 bases; bases with no gene match: 7. From germline, CDR1 is MNHEY and CDR2 SVGAGI.